Following are 8 T cell receptor beta chains from one sample sequenced in a study of T cell responses to AZD1222 COVID-19 vaccine. Generated by immunoSEQ multiplex PCR, the TCRdb table keeps only in-frame clones and is missing some. The table lists 100,000 to 140,000 clones, around nine tenths of them singletons. The specimen was peripheral blood, collected on day 0 of AZD1222 vaccination. Receptors originate from an adult in good health.

The table lists this clone with a count of one. The chain carries TRBV4-2 and TRBJ1-5, with D possibly matching TRBD1 (6 bases). Between the trimmed V and J ends, which lost 0 bases and 4 bases, there was a span of 13 bases. Germline V gene data show CDR1 as LGHNA and CDR2 as YNFKEQ. This CDR3 region has 16 residues. CDR3 in DNA: TGTGCCAGCAGCCAAGAGTCTGGACAGAGAAATCAGCCCCAGCATTTT. This gives the protein CASSQESGQRNQPQHF.

The gene calls are TRBV13 and TRBJ2-1; TRBD1 agrees at 8 bases. Germline CDR1 reads PRHDT; CDR2 reads FYEKMQ (reference sequence). Trimming cost V 5 bases and J 8 bases; bases outside gene matches: 8. The CDR3 covers 14 residues. The CDR3 reads CASSVQGAGDEQFF. In DNA, the CDR3 is TGTGCCAGCAGCGTGCAGGGGGCCGGGGATGAGCAGTTCTTC.

The rearrangement links TRBV7-2 to TRBJ1-1, with TRBD1 as a possible D gene (5 bases). Germline V gene lookup returns CDR1 SGHTA and CDR2 FQGNSA. CDR3 length: 13 residues. The germline V and J ends were trimmed by 3 bases and 3 bases, with 8 bases remaining between them. The CDR3 DNA is TGTGCCAGCAGCTTGGGGACGGACACTGAAGCTTTCTTT. This translates into CASSLGTDTEAFF.

This chain joins TRBV5-1 and TRBJ1-2; D not resolved. CDR1 is SGHRS and CDR2 is YFSETQ in the germline V gene. The CDR3 consists of 14 residues. Trimming removed 0 bases from V and 0 bases from J, with 6 bases in between. CDR3 coding DNA: TGCGCCAGCAGCTTGGGGGCTTCTAACTATGGCTACACCTTC. This sequence encodes CASSLGASNYGYTF.

V usage is TRBV7-2 and J usage is TRBJ1-1; D possibly corresponds to TRBD1 (5 bases). The germline CDR1 and CDR2 sequences are SGHTA and FQGNSA. The length of the CDR3 is 12 residues. V gave up 5 bases and J gave up 5 bases, with 9 bases separating them. The CDR3 loop reads CASSTRVTEAFF. As DNA, the CDR3 is TGTGCCAGCAGCACCAGGGTTACTGAAGCTTTCTTT.

The chain recombines TRBV7-8 with TRBJ1-5; maybe TRBD1 (6 bases). The CDR3 sequence is 16 residues long. V gave up 5 bases and J gave up 0 bases, with 14 bases separating them. Germline CDR1 reads SGHVS; CDR2 reads FQNEAQ. CDR3 region: CASSLGTHYSNQPQHF. CDR3 DNA: TGTGCCAGCAGCCTCGGGACACACTATAGCAATCAGCCCCAGCATTTT.

This sequence joins TRBV2 and TRBJ2-5; 7 positions agree with TRBD1. This CDR3 spans 14 amino acids. J lost 1 base, V lost 5 bases, and 4 bases had no gene match. The V gene's germline CDR1 is SNHLY and CDR2 FYNNEI. CDR3 bases: TGTGCCAGCAGTAACTACAGGGGCCAAGAGACCCAGTACTTC. This gives the protein CASSNYRGQETQYF.

The CDR3, as DNA: TGCGCCAGCAGCCCGGGAAAGACCGGAGGGGCCACCGGGGAGCTGTTTTTT. This encodes CASSPGKTGGATGELFF. The chain has TRBV4-3 and TRBJ2-2, with D possibly being TRBD2 (6 bases). The CDR3 is 17 residues long. Trimming removed 4 bases from V and 4 bases from J, with 19 bases in between. Germline CDR1 LGHNA, CDR2 YSLEER.